These 26 T cell receptor beta chains were all obtained from the same sample, sequenced in a study of CXCR3-negative and CXCR3-positive naive CD8 T cells (dated by TCRdb to between 2018 and 2021). No antigen is known for these receptors. What the research found in general, with its limitations: Compared with CXCR3-negative naive cells, CXCR3-positive naive cells had TRB CDR3s with higher hydrophobicity (lower Kidera factor 4), lower energy, and higher strength and volume indices.

Reads for this sample came from a NextSeq 550. The Human TCR Profiling Kit (MiLaboratory) was used to make UMI-labeled 5' RACE TRB cDNA libraries. TCRdb reprocessed the public reads and reports one entry per CDR3 protein sequence, without DNA. The sample table on file contains about 56,000 distinct CDR3 sequences. Together, the top ten hold roughly 0.73% of the sample. The sequencing input was naive CXCR3+ CD8+ T cells from blood. The cell subset or site label on this specimen signifies: CD45RO-CCR7+CD27+CD95- naive CD8+ T cells expressing CXCR3 (TNR3+). These receptors were collected from a human donor in good health. Some clones in this sample may be carry-over from other donors' samples.

The chain uses TRBV5-1 and TRBJ2-5; as DNA is missing, the TRBD1 call by TCRdb cannot be tested. CDR3 length equals 15 residues. Germline values: CDR1 SGHRS, CDR2 YFSETQ. Here the CDR3 reads CASSLARTAQETQYF.

The rearrangement joins TRBV7-9 to TRBJ2-3; lacking DNA, the TRBD2 call made by TCRdb goes unchecked. Germline-derived CDR1 and CDR2 are SEHNR and FQNEAQ (reference sequence). The length of the CDR3 is 18 residues. The CDR3 reads CASSSELVAGSSTDTQYF.

The V call is TRBV19, the J call TRBJ2-4; TCRdb picks TRBD1, but there is no DNA to check that call. CDR1 LNHDA and CDR2 SQIVND come from the germline V gene (reference sequence). This CDR3 is built from 17 residues. CDR3 protein: CASSIGEGFNAKNIQYF.

The rearrangement uses TRBV28 and TRBJ2-7; absent DNA, TCRdb's TRBD1 call cannot be checked. The V gene's germline CDR1 is MDHEN and CDR2 SYDVKM. The CDR3 is made up of 20 amino acids. The CDR3 region is CASSFAWSGTDATRGYEQYF.

The rearrangement uses TRBV4-2 and TRBJ2-5; TCRdb lists TRBD2, though no DNA is available to test this call. Per the germline V gene, CDR1 is LGHNA and CDR2 is YNFKEQ. The CDR3 runs 15 residues. CDR3 amino acids: CASSQDPSGAETQYF.

V and J are TRBV15 and TRBJ2-7; TCRdb gives TRBD1 as the D gene, but with no DNA this cannot be confirmed. This CDR3 is built from 15 residues. Germline CDR1 reads LNHNV; CDR2 reads YYDKDF (reference sequence). The CDR3 spells CATRHPLGASYEQYF.

The V call is TRBV18, the J call TRBJ1-2. CDR1 and CDR2 (germline): KGHSH, LQKENI. This CDR3 is 13 amino acids long. CDR3 sequence reads: CASSPPSVYGYTF.

This chain connects TRBV4-2 to TRBJ2-7; TCRdb outputs TRBD1, but without DNA this stays unchecked. Germline CDR1 and CDR2: LGHNA and YNFKEQ. The length of the CDR3 is 16 residues. This CDR3 is CASSQEGWDGAYEQYF.

The rearrangement links TRBV11-2 to TRBJ2-2; without DNA, the TCRdb call of TRBD1 cannot be checked. The CDR3 loop spans 16 amino acids. Looked up from germline, CDR1 is SGHAT and CDR2 is FQNNGV. The CDR3 region is CASSFPGQVLVGELFF.

This sequence joins TRBV6-1 and TRBJ2-7. Germline loops: CDR1 MNHNS, CDR2 SASEGT. The CDR3 is 12 residues long. The CDR3 region is CASSEGFYEQYF.

The gene calls are TRBV29-1 and TRBJ2-7; there is no DNA to check the TCRdb D call of TRBD1. The CDR3 contains 15 residues. CDR1 SQVTM and CDR2 ANQGSEA come from the germline V gene. CDR3 loop: CSVVSRAGTGDEQYF.

This chain joins TRBV18 and TRBJ2-1; TCRdb gives TRBD1 as the D gene, but with no DNA this cannot be confirmed. This CDR3 contains 15 residues. Germline V gene lookup returns CDR1 KGHSH and CDR2 LQKENI. The CDR3: CAIDGGANRRSEQFF.

The CDR3 protein is CASSLVFTLGYEQYF. The chain carries TRBV7-2 and TRBJ2-7. CDR3 length: 15 amino acids. Germline V gives CDR1 SGHTA, CDR2 FQGNSA. Complete variable domain (other parts from reference TRBV7-2 and TRBJ2-7): GAGVSQSPSNKVTEKGKDVELRCDPISGHTALYWYRQSLGQGLEFLIYFQGNSAPDKSGLPSDRFSAERTGGSVSTLTIQRTQQEDSAVYLCASSLVFTLGYEQYFGPGTRLTVT.

This chain uses TRBV29-1 with TRBJ2-5; TCRdb lists TRBD1, though no DNA is available to test this call. CDR1 and CDR2 (germline): SQVTM, ANQGSEA. This CDR3 has 14 residues. CDR3 sequence reads: CSVEDPVGQETQYF.

The rearrangement links TRBV12-3 or TRBV12-4 to TRBJ1-6; without DNA, the TCRdb call of TRBD1 cannot be checked. The CDR3 consists of 14 residues. CDR3 sequence: CASSRGQGSSPLHF.

J is TRBJ2-5 and V is TRBV28; the TRBD2 assignment by TCRdb is unverifiable without DNA. This CDR3 contains 16 residues. From germline, CDR1 is MDHEN and CDR2 SYDVKM. The CDR3: CASSVGLAGGQETQYF.

The chain carries TRBV7-9 and TRBJ1-1. Looked up from germline, CDR1 is SEHNR and CDR2 is FQNEAQ (reference sequence). The CDR3 extends over 14 amino acids. The CDR3: CASSLWRADTEAFF. The variable domain in full, completed from reference TRBV7-9 and TRBJ1-1, reads DTGVSQNPRHKITKRGQNVTFRCDPISEHNRLYWYRQTLGQGPEFLTYFQNEAQLEKSRLLSDRFSAERPKGSFSTLEIQRTEQGDSAMYLCASSLWRADTEAFFGQGTRLTVV.

The chain employs TRBV7-2 and TRBJ1-2; there is no DNA to check the TCRdb D call of TRBD1. This CDR3 comprises 15 residues. CDR1 and CDR2 (germline): SGHTA, FQGNSA. The CDR3 loop is CASSLVLAGGGGYTF.

The V gene is TRBV7-3, the J gene TRBJ1-1. CDR1 is SGHTA and CDR2 is FQGTGA in the germline V gene. There are 16 residues in the CDR3. This chain's CDR3 is CASSPTGPDMNTEAFF.

V gene TRBV20-1 combines with J gene TRBJ2-7; TCRdb reports TRBD1, a call that lacks DNA to check it against. Germline V lookup: CDR1 DFQATT, CDR2 SNEGSKA (reference sequence). The CDR3 is 15 residues long. CDR3 in amino acids: CSATPSGDLTYEQYF.

V gene TRBV28 combines with J gene TRBJ2-1; TCRdb's D gene call, TRBD2, goes unchecked for lack of DNA. The CDR3 totals 16 residues. Germline values: CDR1 MDHEN, CDR2 SYDVKM. CDR3 amino acids: CASSQGGREGYNEQFF.

The rearrangement joins TRBV29-1 to TRBJ2-7; TCRdb returns TRBD1, unconfirmable since there is no DNA. CDR3 length: 13 residues. CDR1 is SQVTM and CDR2 is ANQGSEA in the germline V gene. The CDR3 reads CSVYSDISYEQYF.

The chain recombines TRBV5-1 with TRBJ2-3; the TRBD2 assignment by TCRdb is unverifiable without DNA. Per the germline V gene, CDR1 is SGHRS and CDR2 is YFSETQ. The CDR3 length is 16 residues. CDR3 in amino acids: CASSERDALLTDTQYF. Full variable domain (rest looked up from reference TRBV5-1 and TRBJ2-3): KAGVTQTPRYLIKTRGQQVTLSCSPISGHRSVSWYQQTPGQGLQFLFEYFSETQRNKGNFPGRFSGRQFSNSRSEMNVSTLELGDSALYLCASSERDALLTDTQYFGPGTRLTVL.

The chain couples TRBV6-5 to TRBJ2-3; there is no DNA to check the TCRdb D call of TRBD1. This CDR3 spans 15 amino acids. CDR1 and CDR2 (germline): MNHEY, SVGAGI. The CDR3 spells CASSYEGQGPDTQYF.

The chain uses TRBV7-9 and TRBJ2-7. Germline V gene lookup returns CDR1 SEHNR and CDR2 FQNEAQ (reference sequence). The CDR3 has 11 amino acids. This CDR3 reads CASSRSYEQYF.

This chain joins TRBV6-6 and TRBJ2-7; TCRdb lists TRBD1, though no DNA is available to test this call. The CDR3 is 14 amino acids. Germline V gives CDR1 MNHNY, CDR2 SVGAGI (reference sequence). CDR3 protein: CASRGQGTAYEQYF.